This entry lists 11 T cell receptor beta chains sequenced from one sample in a study of CD8+ T cells in alopecia areata. The sequencing template was cDNA reverse transcribed from extracted RNA. The assay was immunoSEQ multiplex PCR, and TCRdb's table has in-frame clones only and misses some. The sample includes about 200,000 clones, less than 75% of them seen just once. Treatment indicated: oral pan-JAK inhibitor, 5-10 mg twice daily. Sequenced material: CD4+ T cells sorted from blood, taken at week 4, from a patient treated with tofacitinib. Receptor source: a human donor with alopecia areata.

The chain combines TRBV9 with TRBJ2-5; 10 positions match TRBD1. Germline CDR1 is SGDLS and CDR2 is YYNGEE. Trimming at V came to 0 bases and at J to 5 bases, leaving 7 bases not matched to a gene. The CDR3 spans 16 residues. This chain's CDR3 is CASSVAGDRGWETQYF. CDR3 nucleotides: TGTGCCAGCAGCGTAGCTGGGGACAGGGGCTGGGAGACCCAGTACTTC.

This chain links TRBV13 with TRBJ2-7, with 11 positions matching TRBD1. Germline CDR1 is PRHDT and CDR2 is FYEKMQ (reference sequence). The length of the CDR3 is 14 residues. J lost 6 bases, V lost 3 bases, and 4 bases had no gene match. The CDR3 reads CASSFGQGAVEQYF. In nucleotides, the CDR3 is TGTGCCAGCAGCTTCGGACAGGGGGCGGTCGAGCAGTACTTC.

The rearrangement links TRBV11-2 to TRBJ2-3; unclear D gene. The V and J ends lost 7 bases and 2 bases respectively, with 4 bases between them. The length of the CDR3 is 11 residues. The V gene's germline CDR1 is SGHAT and CDR2 FQNNGV. For the CDR3, the DNA is TGTGCCAGCAAGGTCACAGATACGCAGTATTTT. Amino acids: CASKVTDTQYF.

This chain joins TRBV30 and TRBJ1-1; D unclear. Germline CDR1 and CDR2: GTSNPN and SVGIG (reference sequence). V lost 4 bases to trimming and J lost 3 bases, with 15 bases between them. The CDR3 consists of 14 residues. The CDR3 region has the DNA TGTGCCTGGACCCCAGGCCGTCGGTACACTGAAGCTTTCTTT. It codes for CAWTPGRRYTEAFF.

This rearrangement joins TRBV11-3 to TRBJ1-1, with D unclear. Per the germline V gene, CDR1 is SGHNT and CDR2 is YENEEA. V was cut by 4 bases and J by 0 bases, with 15 bases left in between. This CDR3 has 16 amino acids. CDR3 sequence (DNA): TGTGCCAGCAGCTCCCCGTCAAACCGGTTGAACACTGAAGCTTTCTTT. As protein: CASSSPSNRLNTEAFF.

The table lists this clone with a few counts. The chain recombines TRBV29-1 with TRBJ2-3; D is unclear. The germline V gene has CDR1 SQVTM and CDR2 ANQGSEA. V was trimmed by 8 bases and J by 1 base, leaving 13 bases between them. CDR3 length: 13 residues. The CDR3, as DNA: TGCAGCCCTCGGTCACTCCGCACAGATACGCAGTATTTT. Its protein product is CSPRSLRTDTQYF.

Worth noting for this clone: In the same sample, other DNA sequences code for this CDR3. The chain couples TRBV7-3 to TRBJ2-7, with 9 bases matching TRBD1. V gave up 6 bases and J gave up 0 bases; unmatched junction bases: 6. CDR1 and CDR2 from the germline V gene are SGHTA and FQGTGA. This CDR3 is 15 amino acids long. In nucleotides, the CDR3 is TGTGCCAGCAGTCTGGACAGGGGAAGCTCCTACGAGCAGTACTTC. Amino acid sequence: CASSLDRGSSYEQYF.

This clone showed up just once. The V gene is TRBV29-1, the J gene TRBJ2-1, with 7 bases lining up with TRBD1. Germline trimming cut 2 bases from V and 3 bases from J; bases unmatched to any gene: 7. The CDR3 totals 15 residues. The V gene's germline CDR1 is SQVTM and CDR2 ANQGSEA. CDR3 residues: CSVESRQGNYNEQFF. Here the CDR3 DNA reads TGCAGCGTTGAATCACGACAGGGAAACTACAATGAGCAGTTCTTC.

The chain combines TRBV5-1 with TRBJ2-7; a weak D match, TRBD2 (5 bases). The CDR3 covers 14 residues. V was clipped by 1 base and J by 1 base, with 9 bases between them. Germline lookup yields CDR1 SGHRS and CDR2 YFSETQ. The CDR3 coding sequence is TGCGCCAGCAGCTTGAGCGGCGGTTCCTACGAGCAGTACTTC. As protein: CASSLSGGSYEQYF.

This chain connects TRBV30 to TRBJ1-1; no firm D call. The CDR3 spans 12 residues. The germline V gene has CDR1 GTSNPN and CDR2 SVGIG (reference sequence). Trimming took 7 bases from V and 5 from J, leaving 14 bases between them. The CDR3 is CALEGLGTEAFF. CDR3 nucleotide sequence: TGTGCCTTGGAGGGTTTGGGGACTGAAGCTTTCTTT.

CDR3 sequence reads: CASSLTLGPDTQYF. The CDR3 DNA reads TGTGCCAGCAGCTTAACCCTAGGACCAGATACGCAGTATTTT. The V and J genes are TRBV11-2 and TRBJ2-3; D gene unclear. Germline assignment: CDR1 SGHAT and CDR2 FQNNGV. Deletions cut 2 bases from V and 4 bases from J, with 10 bases between. CDR3 length equals 14 residues.